This TCR beta chain was sequenced during a study of cytomegalovirus exposure and HLA in healthy donors (dated by TCRdb to 2015 to 2018). As for the study more broadly: In an earlier analysis of about 560 of the donors, around 290 Gb of sequence data and just under 120 million unique TCR beta sequences from about 190 million T cells were reported. An early release that covered some 640 HLA-typed donors contained approximately 320 gigabases of sequencing data and 65 million to 100 million unique TCR sequences. Among the roughly 400 genotyped donors, 81% belonged to the genetic ancestry cluster associated with self-reported Caucasian donors. The study was designed to test whether signatures of past pathogen exposure could be identified by cataloging public T cell receptors. The study profiled the T cell repertoires of about 720 subjects by immunosequencing and related them to cytomegalovirus serostatus. Along with the approximately 670-subject first cohort, a separate validation cohort of roughly 110 different subjects was used. To predict cytomegalovirus infection status, the study combined high-throughput TCR immunosequencing, statistical association of individual TCRs with disease status, and machine learning. To study patterns of TCR occurrence, a later analysis re-analyzed previously published TCR beta repertoires from around 700 donors and added high-resolution HLA genotyping. The later analysis used no new phenotypic data to find candidate immune exposures, relying instead on TCR beta sequences and their occurrence across donors. An earlier analysis of around 580 of the donors used high-throughput TCR beta sequencing to judge whether each TCR beta V gene segment behaved as functional or pseudogenic. Donor age, sex, ethnicity and CMV serostatus were collected together with the repertoire data. Genome-wide SNP genotypes for about 60% of the 666 donors were used in a later genetic analysis, which treated that subset as a discovery cohort. Every discovery cohort repertoire had been produced on one sequencing platform. Both class I and class II loci were covered by HLA typing, at four-digit resolution. The number of donors typed differed by locus, with roughly 620-630 for A, B, C, DRB1 and DQB1, around 520 for DQA1, 600 to 610 for DPA1, and around 450 for DPB1. Because of strong linkage in the cohort, roughly five DR-DQ haplotypes were treated as single units for association and clustering. Among several hundred genotyped donors of the cohort, an average of around 250,000 unique TCR beta nucleotide sequences was sequenced per donor, of which approximately 18% were non-productive. The research as a whole found: According to a later analysis, most CMV-associated TCR beta chains appeared to be HLA-restricted, and the HLA associations seemed to be driven largely by CMV exposure. A later analysis reported that several top co-occurrence clusters appeared linked to parvovirus B19, influenza, CMV and Epstein-Barr virus. When HLA alleles, especially DR and DQ, strongly co-occurred, attributing TCR associations to individual alleles was difficult. The authors suggested that the approach could potentially be generalized to other disease states and immunological phenotypes. An earlier analysis of approximately 530 of the donors showed that most TCR beta V segments appeared in productive rearrangements either about 87% or about 30% of the time, which broadly matched IMGT annotations. According to a later genetic analysis, donors in an Asian-associated ancestry cluster had fewer N-insertions in productive TCRs than the approximately 650-donor mean. V-gene and J-gene trimming of TCR beta chains was associated with a missense DCLRE1C variant in a later genetic analysis, and the association was replicated in an independent cohort. For the cohort, immune exposure information was limited to CMV serostatus. The presence/absence analyses assumed that sequencing depth was roughly uniform across donors, and that assumption may not be true. A later analysis found that HLA-associated TCR beta chains were more clonally expanded and had lower generation probabilities than equally common non-associated chains. Because the 87-base-pair reads could not distinguish some IMGT-functional V segments, including TRBV6-2 and TRBV6-3, those segments were excluded. A cluster of highly shared sequence variants was judged likely to represent a technical artifact of the sequencing pipeline. In a later analysis, TCR association rates were found to vary across HLA loci, with the most associated TCRs seen for DRB1 alleles and the fewest for HLA-C alleles. Because counts were too low, some 17 rarely observed V segments, including chromosome 9 orphons, were left out of the earlier analysis of a few hundred of the donors. Cytomegalovirus status was reported to be diagnosed by the classifier with high specificity and sensitivity in both the original and validation cohorts. In the study, approximately 160 TCR beta chains were listed as associated with cytomegalovirus. While some public TCRs were present in many individuals, most TCR sequences turned up only very rarely across donors. Linkage disequilibrium might explain the correlated functional status among segregating V segments, but an unknown experimental factor could not be excluded. A further reported finding was that TCR beta sequences accurately predicted the HLA-A and HLA-B alleles for most subjects in the first cohort. In a later analysis, around 17,000 TCR beta sequences were associated with specific HLA alleles at a false discovery rate of 0.05. This cohort had only TCR beta chains sequenced, and the lack of alpha or paired-chain data limited which features could be detected. A few of the identified cytomegalovirus-associated TCR beta chains were confirmed in vitro to be specific for cytomegalovirus antigens. Because some donors lacked HLA typing at each locus, the association tests relied only on the typed subset.

Looking up the germline V gene (reference sequence) yields CDR1 LNHDA and CDR2 SQIVND. The CDR3 sequence holds 15 residues, the cysteine and phenylalanine included. Only CDR3 DNA is held: 45 bases, read in frame from base 1. The cohort was made up of several hundred healthy bone marrow donors. All cohort members were sampled while nominally healthy, although unrecorded immune exposures were likely present. The donor tested CMV seronegative, placing the donor among the 350 or so seronegative members of the cohort. A peripheral blood sample was collected from each donor, and TCR beta sequencing was performed on peripheral blood mononuclear cells. Genomic DNA extraction from the blood cell samples was performed with the Qiagen DNeasy Blood Extraction Kit. Note on this clone: What this receptor recognizes is not known. There are no base qualities to consult, and no much larger clone falls within one base.

Library preparation employed the immunoSEQ multiplex PCR assay. A mixture of 60 forward primers for TCR Vbeta segments and 13 reverse primers for TCR Jbeta segments was used in the multiplex PCR. The CDR3 region of rearranged TCR beta genes was amplified from genomic DNA with a multiplex PCR assay. On the Illumina HiSeq System, the amplified TCR beta libraries were sequenced as 87-base-pair reads. Concerning the study's data processing: A later analysis counted about 82 million unique TCR beta chains across the 600 to 850 repertoires, and about 10 million of these chains were shared by at least two donors. Raw reads were error-corrected and collapsed into unique sequences with a nearest-neighbor algorithm that merged closely related sequences to remove PCR and sequencing errors. CDR3 sequences were aligned to IMGT reference sequences to assign V, D and J gene segments. For a sequence to be retained, a match of at least six nucleotides was required to both a V gene segment and a J gene segment. Rearrangements were classified as productive when the CDR3 lacked stop codons and remained in frame with V and J, and all other rearrangements were classified as non-productive. Following IMGT convention, CDR3 was defined as the stretch from the second conserved V-encoded cysteine up to the conserved J-encoded phenylalanine. The earlier analysis of around 640 of the donors excluded sequences that lacked an unambiguous match to a single V gene segment. In an earlier analysis of about 590 of the donors, a V segment was called functional when productive rearrangements were above 56.7%, and segregating when the standard deviation between donors exceeded 5%. A statistical classification framework was built for diagnosing cytomegalovirus status from the catalog of TCR beta chain sequences. V and J gene assignment, in a later analysis, came from comparing TCR nucleotide sequences with IMGT/GENE-DB human TR gene sequences. The TCRdist pipeline was used in a later analysis to assign CDR3 sequences and most-parsimonious VDJ recombination scenarios. In a later analysis, each TCR beta chain was defined by its CDR3 amino acid sequence together with its V-gene family, and reads without a unique V-gene family were excluded. As a way to deal with suspected cross-contamination and a sequencing artifact, a later analysis dropped hundreds of nucleotide sequences that were highly shared and had low generation probability. In a later analysis, a clonal expansion index was calculated for each public chain from normalized within-repertoire ranks of inferred template counts. In a later analysis, generation probabilities were computed with a VDJ recombination model fitted to out-of-frame rearrangements, and the resulting probabilities were checked against IGoR. Hypergeometric tests were used in a later analysis to score TCR-TCR, TCR-HLA and TCR-CMV co-occurrence, with a repertoire-size bias correction applied to the TCR pairs. A later analysis estimated false discovery rates by permuting HLA or CMV assignments 20 times. In a later analysis, co-occurring TCRs were grouped using DBSCAN, and TCRdist sequence similarity was added for clustering within HLA-allele-positive subsets. Repertoires with fewer than 30,000 or more than 120,000 public chains, plus five repertoires with anomalous nucleotide sharing, were excluded from co-occurrence clustering. Held by TCRdb, this immuneACCESS table contains in-frame sequences only and omits some clones. Under half of the omission traces to an unresolved V gene where checked; the cause of the rest is unknown. D and trimming come from the DNA, and the V and J calls and clone size come from that table. In all, the sample holds about 130,000 clones, and around 76% of those were seen once. Together, the top ten hold approximately 7.2% of the sample.

The chain employs TRBV19 and TRBJ2-5, with TRBD1 matching 9 junction bases. The DNA end lines up better with TRBJ2-7; the J call may be wrong. The sample comprised PBMCs. The receptor's source is a male donor in good health and CMV-seronegative. The CDR3 protein sequence reads: CASTPGQGPRYEQYF. The nucleotides are TGTGCCAGTACCCCAGGACAGGGGCCGCGCTACGAGCAGTACTTC.